Each of the 9 T cell receptor beta chains below was sequenced from the same sample in a study of response to subunit inactivated influenza vaccine. TCRdb re-derived calls from the RT-PCR reads in MiXCR, one entry per CDR3 protein. The table shows 450,000 to 500,000 distinct CDR3 sequences, with around 9.9% occurring only once. The specimen was PBMCs from blood, collected 40 to 50 days after vaccination. Every receptor here comes from a man aged 50 or older who received an inactivated influenza vaccine.

The chain uses TRBV4-1 and TRBJ1-5; D gene uncertain. V was trimmed by 2 bases and J by 2 bases, leaving 7 bases between them. The CDR3 extends over 14 amino acids. CDR1 is MGHRA and CDR2 is YSYEKL in the germline V gene. In nucleotides, the CDR3 is TGCGCCAGCAGCCAATTATGGGGCAATCAGCCCCAGCATTTT. Residues: CASSQLWGNQPQHF.

This clonotype has a handful of counts. The chain carries TRBV7-8 and TRBJ2-7; 8 bases fit TRBD1. Germline CDR1 is SGHVS and CDR2 is FQNEAQ. J lost 4 bases, V lost 10 bases, and 15 bases had no gene match. The CDR3 sequence is 15 residues long. The CDR3: CATSKGAGGPYEQYF. In nucleotides, the CDR3 is TGTGCCACCTCGAAGGGCGCAGGGGGCCCGTACGAGCAGTACTTC.

This clonotype was recorded many times. The chain combines TRBV20-1 with TRBJ2-7; D is unresolved. The V end lost 4 bases, the J end lost 3 bases, and 13 bases lay between the germline ends. The CDR3 extends over 13 amino acids. CDR1 is DFQATT, CDR2 SNEGSKA, per germline (reference sequence). The CDR3 coding sequence is TGCAGTGCTATCCTACCGCCAGTCTACGAGCAGTACTTC. Its translation: CSAILPPVYEQYF.

The chain couples TRBV6-1 to TRBJ1-5; D might be TRBD1 (5 bases). Per germline, CDR1 MNHNS and CDR2 SASEGT. The CDR3 consists of 14 residues. Trimming took 6 bases from V and 1 from J, leaving 10 bases between them. The DNA for the CDR3 is TGTGCCAGCAGCCGAAGGGACAGCAATCAGCCCCAGCATTTT. Translation: CASSRRDSNQPQHF.

This clonotype was found a few times. V and J are TRBV6-1 and TRBJ2-7; tentative D call: TRBD1 (7 bases). Germline-derived CDR1 and CDR2 are MNHNS and SASEGT. The CDR3 is 18 residues long. Trimming took 6 bases from V and 3 from J, leaving 27 bases between them. CDR3 loop: CASRGQVALAAELYEQYF. In DNA, the CDR3 is TGTGCCAGCAGAGGACAGGTAGCCTTAGCGGCAGAACTCTACGAGCAGTACTTC.

This clonotype was picked up a small number of times. V gene TRBV29-1 combines with J gene TRBJ1-2; D is perhaps TRBD1 (5 bases). CDR1 and CDR2 (germline): SQVTM, ANQGSEA. The CDR3 runs to 11 residues. V lost 4 bases to trimming and J lost 5 bases, with 8 bases between them. The CDR3 sequence: CSVGQLYGYTF. The CDR3 bases are TGCAGCGTTGGACAGCTATATGGCTACACCTTC.

V and J are TRBV4-1 and TRBJ2-3, with 8 bases fitting TRBD1. The CDR3 is 16 residues long. Germline V gives CDR1 MGHRA, CDR2 YSYEKL. V was clipped by 3 bases and J by 2 bases; unmatched bases: 7. The CDR3 DNA is TGCGCCAGCAGCCACCCACAGGGGGTAAACACAGATACGCAGTATTTT. Translation gives CASSHPQGVNTDTQYF.

The rearrangement uses TRBV6-1 and TRBJ1-1; TRBD1 agrees at 7 bases. Looked up from germline, CDR1 is MNHNS and CDR2 is SASEGT. V gave up 6 bases and J gave up 4 bases; unmatched junction bases: 5. There are 13 residues in the CDR3. DNA of the CDR3: TGTGCCAGCAGCACGGACAGGAGCACTGAAGCTTTCTTT. Its protein is CASSTDRSTEAFF.

This chain links TRBV7-8 with TRBJ2-7, with 7 bases that match TRBD1. CDR1 is SGHVS, CDR2 FQNEAQ, per germline. This CDR3 has 14 residues. Trimming at V came to 5 bases and at J to 0 bases, leaving 4 bases not matched to a gene. CDR3 protein: CASSAGDSSYEQYF. The CDR3 coding sequence is TGTGCCAGCAGCGCCGGGGACAGCTCCTACGAGCAGTACTTC.